A single sample is the source of the 7 T cell receptor beta chains below, sequenced in a study of blood T cells in healthy people across ages. Through a sample-barcoded 5' primer and a J-beta primer mix, a second PCR was run for roughly 6 to 12 cycles. TCRdb reprocessed the 5' RACE reads via MiXCR and lists one record per CDR3 protein. The sample lists more than 650,000 distinct CDR3 sequences; about 20% were seen once. Source material: blood. The receptors stem from a man in his 70s in good health.

As for this clonotype: At one of its ends the junction is not consistent with the germline gene, which may arise from a read error. This chain links TRBV29-1 with TRBJ1-1, with 8 positions matching TRBD1. Germline-derived CDR1 and CDR2 are SQVTM and ANQGSEA. The CDR3 has 14 amino acids. In nucleotides, the CDR3 is TGCAGCGCCTCCACAGGGGGAGTGCCCACTGAAGCTTCCTTT. Translated, it gives CSASTGGVPTEASF.

This clonotype was recorded a few times. The rearrangement uses TRBV12-3 or TRBV12-4 and TRBJ1-5; D is unclear. V lost 3 bases to trimming and J lost 5 bases, with 5 bases between them. CDR3 length equals 12 residues. In DNA form, the CDR3 reads TGTGCCAGCAGTTTTAGGTATCAGCCCCAGCATTTT. Encoded protein: CASSFRYQPQHF.

Only one count was recorded for this clonotype. V usage is TRBV20-1 and J usage is TRBJ1-5; tentative D call: TRBD1 (6 bases). CDR1 and CDR2 (germline): DFQATT, SNEGSKA (reference sequence). Trimming took off 5 bases at V and 1 base at J, with 9 bases between the two ends. This CDR3 contains 13 residues. CDR3 region: CSAGGGSNQPQHF. For the CDR3, the DNA is TGCAGTGCTGGGGGGGGCAGCAATCAGCCCCAGCATTTT.

This clonotype showed up just a few times. V is TRBV12-3 or TRBV12-4 and J is TRBJ1-4; TRBD1 matches at 7 bases. The junction had 11 bases not matched to a gene; V was cut back by 5 bases and J by 8 bases. This CDR3 region has 15 residues. In DNA form, the CDR3 reads TGTGCCAGCAGTGTAACAGGGGCCTTTGGGGAAAAACTGTTTTTT. This encodes CASSVTGAFGEKLFF.

This clonotype has at least ten counts. The gene calls are TRBV20-1 and TRBJ2-5; 7 bases align to TRBD1. CDR1 and CDR2 (germline): DFQATT, SNEGSKA (reference sequence). The CDR3 extends over 12 amino acids. J gave up 1 base and V 4 bases, and 0 bases lay outside the gene matches. CDR3 sequence (DNA): TGCAGTGCTAACAGGGGCCAAGAGACCCAGTACTTC. Residues: CSANRGQETQYF.

This clonotype showed up just a few times. The rearrangement joins TRBV6-6 to TRBJ2-4; D unresolved. V was clipped by 6 bases and J by 6 bases, with 9 bases between them. Germline assignment: CDR1 MNHNY and CDR2 SVGAGI (reference sequence). This CDR3 is built from 12 residues. The CDR3 here is CASRPSGNIQYF. DNA for the CDR3: TGTGCCAGCAGGCCCTCTGGAAACATTCAGTACTTC.

V gene TRBV7-2 combines with J gene TRBJ1-2; no firm D call. Per germline, CDR1 SGHTA and CDR2 FQGNSA. The length of the CDR3 is 12 residues. Deletions cut 1 base from V and 6 bases from J, with 6 bases between. The CDR3 DNA is TGTGCCAGCAGCTTAGTCAATCATGGCTACACCTTC. As protein: CASSLVNHGYTF.